The present entry profiles one TCR beta chain with its context. The clone's antigen remains unknown. The sample holds no much larger clone one base away, and base qualities are not on file. This specimen belongs to a study of cytomegalovirus exposure and HLA in healthy donors (dated by TCRdb to the late 2010s). Describing the broader study: In an earlier analysis of 450 to 750 of the donors, under 300 Gb of sequence data and 100 million or so unique TCR beta sequences from 150 million to 200 million T cells were reported. To study patterns of TCR occurrence, a later analysis re-analyzed previously published TCR beta repertoires from hundreds of donors and added high-resolution HLA genotyping. An earlier analysis of approximately 640 of the donors applied high-throughput TCR beta sequencing to assess whether each TCR beta V gene segment acted as functional or pseudogenic. A later genetic analysis used genome-wide SNP genotypes for 398 of the 666 donors, treating that subset as a discovery cohort. Because of strong linkage in the cohort, five DR-DQ haplotypes were treated as single units for association and clustering. HLA typing included class I and class II loci at four-digit resolution. The study was designed to test whether signatures of past pathogen exposure could be identified by cataloging public T cell receptors. To predict cytomegalovirus infection status, the study combined high-throughput TCR immunosequencing, statistical association of individual TCRs with disease status, and machine learning. Typing coverage differed by locus: A, B, C, DRB1 and DQB1 were typed in roughly 629-640 donors, DQA1 in 500 to 550, DPA1 in 600 to 610, and DPB1 in just under 480. An early release covering more than 500 HLA-typed donors comprised approximately 300 gigabases of sequencing data and around 86 million unique TCR sequences. The T cell repertoires of several hundred subjects were profiled by immunosequencing and related to cytomegalovirus serostatus. Every repertoire in the discovery cohort had been generated on one and the same sequencing platform. Of the 300 to 450 genotyped donors, 65% to 90% fell in the genetic ancestry cluster associated with self-reported Caucasian donors. Rather than drawing on any new phenotypic data, the later analysis identified candidate immune exposures from TCR beta sequences and the way those sequences occurred across donors. Along with the approximately 700-subject first cohort, a separate validation cohort of around 120 different subjects was used. Among a few hundred genotyped donors of the cohort, an average of 235,054 unique TCR beta nucleotide sequences were sequenced per donor, 15% to 20% of them non-productive. Donor age, sex, ethnicity and CMV serostatus were compiled together with the repertoire data.

CDR1 is given as SGHNT and CDR2 as YYREEE, both from the germline V gene (reference sequence). The junction shows trimming of 4 bases on V and 2 bases on J, and the gene matches do not reach 4 bases of it. The CDR3, from cysteine to phenylalanine, totals 15 residues. Left in the record is the CDR3 DNA by itself, 45 bases read in frame from the first base. Library preparation employed the immunoSEQ multiplex PCR assay. The multiplex PCR relied on a mix of 60 forward primers for TCR Vbeta segments and 13 reverse primers for TCR Jbeta segments. The CDR3 region of rearranged TCR beta genes was amplified from genomic DNA with a multiplex PCR assay. The amplified TCR beta libraries were sequenced on the Illumina HiSeq System as 87-base-pair reads. The authors' analysis ran thus. A later analysis tallied approximately 87 million unique TCR beta chains across the 550 to 850 repertoires, and about 12 million of those chains were shared by two or more donors. Raw reads were error-corrected and collapsed into unique sequences by a nearest-neighbor algorithm in which closely related sequences were merged to remove PCR and sequencing errors. Alignment of CDR3 sequences to IMGT reference sequences was used to assign V, D and J gene segments. For a sequence to be retained, a match of at least six nucleotides to both a V gene segment and a J gene segment was required. A rearrangement counted as productive if the CDR3 had no stop codons and remained in frame with V and J, and every other rearrangement counted as non-productive. Following IMGT convention, CDR3 was defined as the stretch from the second conserved V-encoded cysteine to the conserved J-encoded phenylalanine. In an earlier analysis of 550 to 650 of the donors, sequences lacking an unambiguous match to a single V gene segment were excluded. In an earlier analysis of around 590 of the donors, a V segment was called functional when productive rearrangements were above 56.7%, and segregating when the standard deviation between donors exceeded 5%. To diagnose cytomegalovirus status from the catalog of TCR beta chain sequences, a statistical classification framework was built. A later analysis assigned V and J genes by comparing TCR nucleotide sequences with IMGT/GENE-DB human TR gene sequences. Using the TCRdist pipeline, a later analysis assigned CDR3 sequences along with most-parsimonious VDJ recombination scenarios. A later analysis defined each TCR beta chain by its CDR3 amino acid sequence plus V-gene family, and excluded reads lacking a unique V-gene family. A later analysis removed 550 to 700 highly shared, low-generation-probability nucleotide sequences to deal with suspected cross-contamination and a sequencing artifact. In a later analysis, a clonal expansion index was calculated for each public chain from normalized within-repertoire ranks of inferred template counts. Generation probabilities in a later analysis came from a VDJ recombination model fitted to out-of-frame rearrangements, and those results were checked against IGoR. In a later analysis, hypergeometric tests were used to score TCR-TCR, TCR-HLA and TCR-CMV co-occurrence, with a repertoire-size bias correction applied to TCR pairs. A later analysis estimated false discovery rates by permuting HLA or CMV assignments 20 times. In a later analysis, co-occurring TCRs were grouped with DBSCAN, and TCRdist sequence similarity was added when clustering was performed within HLA-allele-positive subsets. Repertoires with fewer than 30,000 or more than 120,000 public chains were left out of co-occurrence clustering, as were five repertoires with anomalous nucleotide sharing. This is the immuneACCESS table as TCRdb keeps it, with only in-frame sequences that have V and J called. A part of the clones is gone; compared with another copy, unresolved V genes explain less than half, and the rest is unexplained. V and J calls plus clone size are reproduced from that table; the DNA served to infer D and trimming. In this sample the table shows over 150,000 clones, over 65% of which occur a single time. Of the sample, about 1.4% is held by the ten largest clones.

The cohort comprised around 690 healthy bone marrow donors. At the time of sampling, all cohort members were nominally healthy, though unrecorded immune exposures were likely present. The donor was CMV seropositive and belonged to the group of a few hundred seropositive cohort members. Each donor provided a peripheral blood sample, and peripheral blood mononuclear cells were used for TCR beta sequencing. The Qiagen DNeasy Blood Extraction Kit was used to extract genomic DNA from the blood cell samples. Here is what the overall study found, with its caveats: In a later genetic analysis, a missense DCLRE1C variant was associated with V-gene and J-gene trimming of TCR beta chains, and the association was replicated in an independent cohort. In a later analysis, HLA-associated TCR beta chains showed more clonal expansion and lower generation probabilities than non-associated chains that were equally common. In an earlier analysis of more than 500 of the donors, most TCR beta V segments appeared in productive rearrangements about 90% or about 30% of the time, broadly matching IMGT annotations. In vitro tests confirmed that a few of the cytomegalovirus-associated TCR beta chains recognize cytomegalovirus antigens. The study gave a list of some 150 TCR beta chains associated with cytomegalovirus. According to a later analysis, TCR association rates differed among HLA loci, with DRB1 alleles showing the most associated TCRs and HLA-C alleles showing the fewest. At a false discovery rate of 0.05, a later analysis linked some 18,000 TCR beta sequences to specific HLA alleles. The cohort was sequenced for TCR beta chains only, and without alpha or paired-chain data the features that could be detected were limited. About 17 rarely observed V segments, including chromosome 9 orphons, were excluded from the earlier analysis of almost 600 of the donors because counts were too low. Most TCR sequences were observed very rarely across donors, whereas some public TCRs were present in many individuals. Correlated functional status among segregating V segments might be attributable to linkage disequilibrium, but an unknown experimental factor could not be ruled out. According to a later analysis, parvovirus B19, influenza, CMV and Epstein-Barr virus appeared linked to several top co-occurrence clusters. In a later genetic analysis, fewer N-insertions in productive TCRs were reported among donors in an Asian-associated ancestry cluster than the approximately 670-donor mean. HLA typing was unavailable for some donors at each locus, so association tests used only the typed subset. A further reported finding was that TCR beta sequences accurately predicted the HLA-A and HLA-B alleles for most subjects in the first cohort. The authors suggested that the approach could potentially be generalized to other disease states and immunological phenotypes. Presence/absence analyses assumed roughly uniform sequencing depth across donors, an assumption that may not hold. The sequencing pipeline was judged likely to have produced a cluster of highly shared sequence variants as a technical artifact. Most CMV-associated TCR beta chains appeared to be HLA-restricted in a later analysis, and the HLA associations seemed to be driven largely by CMV exposure. When HLA alleles, especially DR and DQ, strongly co-occurred, attributing TCR associations to individual alleles was difficult. The 87-base-pair reads could not distinguish some IMGT-functional V segments, including TRBV6-2 and TRBV6-3, so those segments were excluded. For the cohort, immune exposure information was limited to CMV serostatus. The classifier was reported to diagnose cytomegalovirus status with high specificity and sensitivity in both the original and validation cohorts.

The sequencing sample was made of PBMCs. The rearrangement combines TRBV5-4 with TRBJ2-3, with TRBD2 matching 10 junction bases. This receptor was obtained from a woman aged 25 to 39 in good health and CMV-seropositive. The CDR3 here reads CASSEGTSDTDTQYF. The nucleotides read TGTGCCAGCAGCGAAGGGACTAGCGACACAGATACGCAGTATTTT.